A single count supports the clone carrying this T cell receptor (beta chain). Its antigen is undetermined. Per the germline V gene, CDR1 is SNHLY and CDR2 is FYNNEI. This CDR3 has 13 amino acids. These data come from a study of post-analysis software for immune sequencing data. Study-level findings and limits: When patients were compared with controls, roughly five TRBV segments were more frequent, TRBV5-6, TRBV5-1 and TRBV20-1 among them.

cDNA libraries for TCR beta contained unique molecular identifiers. A single record per CDR3 protein comes from TCRdb applying MiXCR to the PCR reads. This sample yields 400,000 to 500,000 distinct CDR3 sequences, of which approximately 39% are seen a single time; about 7.6% belongs to the top ten. V is TRBV2 and J is TRBJ2-5; 8 bases line up with TRBD1. The J call may be incorrect, as the DNA end agrees better with TRBJ2-7. This TCR was recovered from a girl between 2 and 10 years old with multiple sclerosis. Sequencing input: blood. CDR3 coding DNA: TGTGCCAGCAGTCGACAGGGGTTGCGCGAGCAGTACTTC. Translated: CASSRQGLREQYF.